These 3 T cell receptor beta chains were sequenced from one sample in a study of cytomegalovirus exposure and HLA in healthy donors. A multiplex PCR was run with 60 Vbeta primers and 13 Jbeta primers. The method was immunoSEQ multiplex PCR; TCRdb's version includes in-frame clones alone and lacks a portion of them. The sample has tens of thousands of clones, approximately 79% seen once; the top ten hold about 2.9%. Sequenced sample: PBMCs. The origin of the receptors is a young man in good health and CMV-seronegative.

The rearrangement joins TRBV7-3 to TRBJ2-1, with 9 nucleotides matching TRBD1. Germline lookup yields CDR1 SGHTA and CDR2 FQGTGA. With V trimmed by 5 bases and J by 0 bases, 2 bases remained unmatched. The CDR3 contains 15 residues. CDR3 sequence reads: CASSGQGNSYNEQFF. For the CDR3, the DNA is TGTGCCAGCAGCGGACAGGGGAACTCCTACAATGAGCAGTTCTTC.

The rearrangement joins TRBV5-1 to TRBJ2-1, with 9 bases identical to TRBD1. J was trimmed by 10 bases and V by 4 bases; bases with no gene match: 12. The CDR3 sequence is 15 residues long. CDR1 SGHRS and CDR2 YFSETQ come from the germline V gene. Here the CDR3 reads CASSLRGQGFWEQFF. The DNA of the CDR3 is TGCGCCAGCAGCCTGCGGGGACAGGGTTTTTGGGAGCAGTTCTTC.

The V and J genes are TRBV29-1 and TRBJ1-2; D is possibly TRBD1 (5 bases). From germline, CDR1 is SQVTM and CDR2 ANQGSEA. The V gene lost 7 bases and the J gene lost 4 bases, with 13 bases spanning the gap. The length of the CDR3 is 12 residues. The CDR3 loop is CSALGQGYGYTF. Here the CDR3 DNA reads TGCAGCGCCCTTGGGCAGGGCTATGGCTACACCTTC. Full variable domain (outside the CDR3, taken from reference TRBV29-1 and TRBJ1-2): SAVISQKPSRDICQRGTSLTIQCQVDSQVTMMFWYRQQPGQSLTLIATANQGSEATYESGFVIDKFPISRPNLTFSTLTVSNMSPEDSSIYLCSALGQGYGYTFGSGTRLTVV.